Each of the 19 T cell receptor beta chains below was sequenced from the same sample in a study of CD8+ T cells in alopecia areata. Sequencing relied on a cDNA template that was reverse transcribed from extracted RNA. Clones were read by immunoSEQ multiplex PCR, and TCRdb kept only the in-frame ones, dropping some. In the table there are approximately 150,000 clones, about three fifths of which are singletons. The treatment denotes: oral pan-JAK inhibitor, 5-10 mg twice daily. Sequenced here: CD4+ T cells sorted from blood, sampled between weeks 55 and 65, from a patient treated with tofacitinib. All receptors derive from a human donor with alopecia areata.

This clone was counted at least ten times. This chain connects TRBV11-2 to TRBJ2-7; the D is unclear. The germline V gene has CDR1 SGHAT and CDR2 FQNNGV. V lost 1 base and J 7 bases, leaving 20 bases between the germline ends. This CDR3 region has 16 residues. The CDR3 here is CASSLVGRVPMGEQYF. The CDR3 bases are TGTGCCAGCAGCTTAGTAGGAAGGGTCCCTATGGGGGAGCAGTACTTC.

The rearrangement links TRBV25-1 to TRBJ2-7; D is undetermined. The CDR3 consists of 15 residues. V dropped 5 bases and J dropped 5 bases, with 19 bases sitting between them. Germline assignment: CDR1 MGHDK and CDR2 SYGVNS. In DNA, the CDR3 is TGTGCCAGCAGTCCCGCCTACACGGGTAGGGACGAGCAGTACTTC. Its translation is CASSPAYTGRDEQYF.

Here the CDR3 DNA reads TGTGCCAGCAGCCCCCGGGTCGCCGGGGGGGCAGATACGCAGTATTTT. Protein sequence: CASSPRVAGGADTQYF. This chain uses TRBV7-2 with TRBJ2-3; 8 nucleotides agree with TRBD2. V shed 5 bases, J shed 4 bases, and the junction held 11 bases outside the gene matches. This CDR3 is 16 amino acids long. The V gene's germline CDR1 is SGHTA and CDR2 FQGNSA.

Only one count was recorded for this clone. The chain uses TRBV6-5 and TRBJ2-6, with D unresolved. V lost 2 bases, J lost 0 bases, and 8 bases lay in between. CDR1 is MNHEY, CDR2 SVGAGI, per germline. The CDR3 runs to 16 residues. The CDR3 sequence: CASSYGRISGANVLTF. CDR3 DNA sequence: TGTGCCAGCAGTTACGGGCGGATCTCTGGGGCCAACGTCCTGACTTTC.

V usage is TRBV15 and J usage is TRBJ2-4; D uncertain. CDR3 length: 13 residues. With 0 bases removed from V and 6 bases from J, the gap between germline ends came to 6 bases. The germline V gene encodes CDR1 LNHNV and CDR2 YYDKDF (reference sequence). This chain's CDR3 is CATSRDEGNIQYF. The CDR3 bases are TGTGCCACCAGCAGAGATGAAGGAAACATTCAGTACTTC.

The chain uses TRBV15 and TRBJ2-3; 12 bases agree with TRBD2. The V gene's germline CDR1 is LNHNV and CDR2 YYDKDF (reference sequence). V was clipped by 1 base and J by 1 base; unmatched bases: 6. This CDR3 is 18 amino acids long. In nucleotides, the CDR3 is TGTGCCACCAGCAGAGGAAACGGACTAGCGGGACGCACAGATACGCAGTATTTT. It is translated as CATSRGNGLAGRTDTQYF.

The chain joins TRBV2 to TRBJ2-5; unclear D gene. CDR3 length: 15 amino acids. The V and J ends lost 7 bases and 1 base respectively, with 16 bases between them. From germline, CDR1 is SNHLY and CDR2 FYNNEI. For the CDR3, the DNA is TGTGCCAGCAATGACCTAGGGTGGTCCCAAGAGACCCAGTACTTC. Translating gives CASNDLGWSQETQYF.

This chain joins TRBV27 and TRBJ1-5; D perhaps matches TRBD1 (6 bases). The germline V gene has CDR1 MNHEY and CDR2 SMNVEV (reference sequence). The V end was cut by 0 bases, the J end by 4 bases, with 7 bases between. This CDR3 contains 14 residues. DNA for the CDR3: TGTGCCAGCAGTTTATCAGGGGGGAATCAGCCCCAGCATTTT. Translated, it gives CASSLSGGNQPQHF.

The chain has TRBV11-2 and TRBJ1-6; a weak D match, TRBD1 (5 bases). Germline V gene data show CDR1 as SGHAT and CDR2 as FQNNGV. Trimming stripped 3 bases from V and 6 bases from J, with 12 bases between. There are 15 residues in the CDR3. Written as DNA, the CDR3 is TGTGCCAGCAGCTTTTCGGACACAGCTAATTCACCCCTCCACTTT. It codes for CASSFSDTANSPLHF.

This clone was seen once. Its ends do not fully match the called genes, so a read error is possible. J is TRBJ1-1 and V is TRBV20-1; D is unclear. The CDR3 spans 11 residues. Germline V gene sequence: CDR1 DFQATT, CDR2 SNEGSKA (reference sequence). The CDR3 loop reads CIANGGTEAFF. CDR3 nucleotide sequence: TGCATTGCTAACGGAGGTACTGAAGCTTTCTTT.

This clone was counted a single time. The CDR3 region is CSARQDTWTFF. The DNA for the CDR3 is TGCAGTGCTAGACAGGACACGTGGACCTTCTTT. The chain combines TRBV20-1 with TRBJ1-1; D might be TRBD1 (5 bases). The germline V and J ends were trimmed by 2 bases and 14 bases, with 15 bases remaining between them. Germline CDR1 is DFQATT and CDR2 is SNEGSKA (reference sequence). This CDR3 is 11 amino acids long.

As DNA, the CDR3 is TGTGCCAGCAGCTCCCGGACTAGCGGGGGGGCCACAGATACGCAGTATTTT. This codes for CASSSRTSGGATDTQYF. This chain connects TRBV4-2 to TRBJ2-3; 15 bases match TRBD2. V trimming: 5 bases; J trimming: 2 bases; junction bases outside the gene matches: 5. CDR3 length: 17 residues. Germline V gene data show CDR1 as LGHNA and CDR2 as YNFKEQ.

This clone was seen a handful of times. The V gene is TRBV7-9, the J gene TRBJ1-6, with D maybe TRBD1 (5 bases). V lost 6 bases and J lost 5, with 14 bases in between. The CDR3 spans 15 residues. Germline loops: CDR1 SEHNR, CDR2 FQNEAQ (reference sequence). For the CDR3, the DNA is TGTGCCAGCAGACCCCCTGGGGGGAATAATTCACCCCTCCACTTT. Residues: CASRPPGGNNSPLHF.

V is TRBV14 and J is TRBJ2-2; TRBD1 matches 8 bases. The V and J ends lost 3 bases and 6 bases, in that order; junction bases with no gene match: 9. This CDR3 spans 16 amino acids. Germline values: CDR1 SGHDN, CDR2 FVKESK. The CDR3 reads CASSHHRGNVAGELFF. DNA of the CDR3: TGTGCCAGCAGCCACCACAGGGGGAACGTGGCCGGGGAGCTGTTTTTT.

The chain couples TRBV5-1 to TRBJ2-6, with D possibly matching TRBD1 (6 bases). V was clipped by 0 bases and J by 0 bases, with 10 bases between them. Germline V gene lookup returns CDR1 SGHRS and CDR2 YFSETQ. The CDR3 sequence is 17 residues long. This CDR3 is CASSLGTASSGANVLTF. CDR3 nucleotides: TGCGCCAGCAGCTTGGGGACAGCCAGCTCTGGGGCCAACGTCCTGACTTTC.

The rearrangement uses TRBV30 and TRBJ1-3; D not certain. This CDR3 is 15 amino acids long. Germline lookup yields CDR1 GTSNPN and CDR2 SVGIG (reference sequence). Trimming stripped 0 bases from V and 1 base from J, with 10 bases between. The CDR3 sequence is CAWSVGLGSGNTIYF. CDR3 nucleotide sequence: TGTGCCTGGAGTGTAGGGCTGGGGTCTGGAAACACCATATATTTT.

The genes are TRBV18 and TRBJ1-1; D is uncertain. With 3 bases removed from V and 1 base from J, the gap between germline ends came to 12 bases. The CDR3 has 15 amino acids. Per the germline V gene, CDR1 is KGHSH and CDR2 is LQKENI. The CDR3 nucleotides are TGTGCCAGCTCACCCCGGCAGGCGGAGAACACTGAAGCTTTCTTT. Translating it yields CASSPRQAENTEAFF.

The genes are TRBV5-6 and TRBJ1-1; TRBD1 agrees at 7 bases. The ends lost 2 bases at V and 7 bases at J; junction bases unmatched: 14. The CDR3 sequence is 16 residues long. Germline V gene data show CDR1 as SGHDT and CDR2 as YYEEEE. DNA for the CDR3: TGTGCCAGCAGCTTTGCGGCAGGGGGAAATATCGGTGAAGCTTTCTTT. It encodes CASSFAAGGNIGEAFF.

This clone was observed a handful of times. The chain uses TRBV6-6 and TRBJ1-2; 9 nucleotides agree with TRBD1. V lost 6 bases to trimming and J lost 8 bases; unmatched junction nucleotides: 10. The CDR3 is 14 residues long. Germline-derived CDR1 and CDR2 are MNHNY and SVGAGI (reference sequence). The CDR3 DNA sequence: TGTGCCAGCAGACCCTCGGGACAGGGACGCGGCTACACCTTC. Translating gives CASRPSGQGRGYTF.